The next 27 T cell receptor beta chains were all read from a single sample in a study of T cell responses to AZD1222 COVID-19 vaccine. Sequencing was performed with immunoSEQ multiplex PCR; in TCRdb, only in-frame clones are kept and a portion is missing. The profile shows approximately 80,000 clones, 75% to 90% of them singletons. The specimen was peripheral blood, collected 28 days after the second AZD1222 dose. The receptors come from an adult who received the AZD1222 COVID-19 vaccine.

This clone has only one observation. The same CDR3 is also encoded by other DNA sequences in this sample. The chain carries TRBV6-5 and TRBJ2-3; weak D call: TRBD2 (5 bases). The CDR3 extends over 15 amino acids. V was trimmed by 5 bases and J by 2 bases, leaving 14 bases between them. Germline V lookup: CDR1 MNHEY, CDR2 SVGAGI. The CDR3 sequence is CASSPTGLLTDTQYF. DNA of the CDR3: TGTGCCAGCAGTCCGACTGGACTCCTCACAGATACGCAGTATTTT.

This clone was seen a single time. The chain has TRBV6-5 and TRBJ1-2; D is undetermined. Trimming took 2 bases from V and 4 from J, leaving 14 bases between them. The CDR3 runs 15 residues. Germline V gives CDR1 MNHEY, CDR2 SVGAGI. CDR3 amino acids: CASSYRVVSSYGYTF. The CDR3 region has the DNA TGTGCCAGCAGTTACAGGGTAGTAAGTAGCTATGGCTACACCTTC.

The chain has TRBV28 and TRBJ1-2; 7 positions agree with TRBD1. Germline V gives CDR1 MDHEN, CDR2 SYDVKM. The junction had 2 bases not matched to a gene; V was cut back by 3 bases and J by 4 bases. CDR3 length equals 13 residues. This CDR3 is CASSFGTVYGYTF. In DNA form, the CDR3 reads TGTGCCAGCAGTTTCGGGACAGTCTATGGCTACACCTTC.

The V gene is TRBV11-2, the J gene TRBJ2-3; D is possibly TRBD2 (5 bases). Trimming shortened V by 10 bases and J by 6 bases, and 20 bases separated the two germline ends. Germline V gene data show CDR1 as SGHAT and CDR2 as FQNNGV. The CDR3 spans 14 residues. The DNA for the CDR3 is TGTGCCATTAGGGCTAGCTCCTTTCTGGATACGCAGTATTTT. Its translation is CAIRASSFLDTQYF.

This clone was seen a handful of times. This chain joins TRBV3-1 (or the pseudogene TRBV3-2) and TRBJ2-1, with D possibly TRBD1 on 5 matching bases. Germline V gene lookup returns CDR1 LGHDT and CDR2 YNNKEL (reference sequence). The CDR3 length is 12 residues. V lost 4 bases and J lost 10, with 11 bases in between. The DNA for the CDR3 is TGTGCCAGCAGCCCCCAGGGTCGGGAGCAGTTCTTC. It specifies CASSPQGREQFF.

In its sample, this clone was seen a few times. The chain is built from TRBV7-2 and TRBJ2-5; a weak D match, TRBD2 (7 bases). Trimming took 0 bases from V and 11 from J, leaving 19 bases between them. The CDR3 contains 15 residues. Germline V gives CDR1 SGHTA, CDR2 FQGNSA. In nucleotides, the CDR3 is TGTGCCAGCAGCTTAGCGGGGGGGGCAGGGAAAAGACAGTACTTC. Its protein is CASSLAGGAGKRQYF. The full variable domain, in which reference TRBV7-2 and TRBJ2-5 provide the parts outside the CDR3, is GAGVSQSPSNKVTEKGKDVELRCDPISGHTALYWYRQSLGQGLEFLIYFQGNSAPDKSGLPSDRFSAERTGGSVSTLTIQRTQQEDSAVYLCASSLAGGAGKRQYFGPGTRLLVL.

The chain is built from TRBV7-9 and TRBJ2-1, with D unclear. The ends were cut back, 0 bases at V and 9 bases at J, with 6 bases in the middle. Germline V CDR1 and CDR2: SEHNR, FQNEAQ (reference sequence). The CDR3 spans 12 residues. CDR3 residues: CASSLASVEQFF. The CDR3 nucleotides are TGTGCCAGCAGCTTAGCCTCGGTTGAGCAGTTCTTC. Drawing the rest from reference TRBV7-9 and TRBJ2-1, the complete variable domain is DTGVSQNPRHKITKRGQNVTFRCDPISEHNRLYWYRQTLGQGPEFLTYFQNEAQLEKSRLLSDRFSAERPKGSFSTLEIQRTEQGDSAMYLCASSLASVEQFFGPGTRLTVL.

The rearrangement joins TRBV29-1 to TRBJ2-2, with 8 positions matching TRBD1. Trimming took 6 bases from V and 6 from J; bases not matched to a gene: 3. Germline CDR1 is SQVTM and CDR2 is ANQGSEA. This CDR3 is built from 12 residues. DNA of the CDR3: TGCAGCGTCGACAGGGGAGCCGGGGAGCTGTTTTTT. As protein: CSVDRGAGELFF.

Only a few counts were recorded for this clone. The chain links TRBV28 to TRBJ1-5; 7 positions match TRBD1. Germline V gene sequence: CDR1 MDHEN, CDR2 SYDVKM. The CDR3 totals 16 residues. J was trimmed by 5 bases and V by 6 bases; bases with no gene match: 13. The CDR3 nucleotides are TGTGCCAGCAGAGACGGACGGCCGACAGGGCATCAGCCCCAGCATTTT. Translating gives CASRDGRPTGHQPQHF.

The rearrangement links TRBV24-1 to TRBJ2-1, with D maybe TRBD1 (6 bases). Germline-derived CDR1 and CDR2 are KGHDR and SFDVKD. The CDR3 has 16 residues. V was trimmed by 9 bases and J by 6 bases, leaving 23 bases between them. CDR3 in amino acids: CATGGTGPFDGNEQFF. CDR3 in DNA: TGTGCCACCGGGGGAACAGGGCCCTTTGATGGCAATGAGCAGTTCTTC.

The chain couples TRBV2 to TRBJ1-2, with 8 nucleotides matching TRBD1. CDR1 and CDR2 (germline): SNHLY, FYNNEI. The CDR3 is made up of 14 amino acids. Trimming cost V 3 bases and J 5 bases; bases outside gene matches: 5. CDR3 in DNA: TGTGCCAGCAGTGAGGACAGGGACCCTTATGGCTACACCTTC. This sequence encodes CASSEDRDPYGYTF.

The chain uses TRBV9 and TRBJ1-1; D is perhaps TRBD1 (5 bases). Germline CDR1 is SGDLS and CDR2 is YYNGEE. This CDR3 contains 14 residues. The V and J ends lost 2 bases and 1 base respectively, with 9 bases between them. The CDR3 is CASSVWGPNTEAFF. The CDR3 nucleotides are TGTGCCAGCAGCGTTTGGGGACCGAACACTGAAGCTTTCTTT.

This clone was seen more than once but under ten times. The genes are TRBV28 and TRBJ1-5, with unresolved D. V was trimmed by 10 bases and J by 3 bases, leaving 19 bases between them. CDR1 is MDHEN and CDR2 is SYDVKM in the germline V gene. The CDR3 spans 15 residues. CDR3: CATILSGGNNQPQHF. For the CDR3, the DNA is TGTGCCACCATCCTATCGGGAGGAAACAATCAGCCCCAGCATTTT.

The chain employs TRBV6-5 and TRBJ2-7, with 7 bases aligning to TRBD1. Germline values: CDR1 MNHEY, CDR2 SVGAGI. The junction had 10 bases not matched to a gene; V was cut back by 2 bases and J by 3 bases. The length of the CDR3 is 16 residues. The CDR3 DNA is TGTGCCAGCAGTTACATCCGGACAGGTCTAAACTACGAGCAGTACTTC. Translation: CASSYIRTGLNYEQYF.

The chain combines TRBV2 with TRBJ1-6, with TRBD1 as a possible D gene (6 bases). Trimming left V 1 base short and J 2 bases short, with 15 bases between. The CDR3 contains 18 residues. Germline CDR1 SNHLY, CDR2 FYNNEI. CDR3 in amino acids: CASSEGVKGGAYNSPLHF. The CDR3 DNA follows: TGTGCCAGCAGTGAAGGTGTAAAGGGGGGCGCCTATAATTCACCCCTCCACTTT.

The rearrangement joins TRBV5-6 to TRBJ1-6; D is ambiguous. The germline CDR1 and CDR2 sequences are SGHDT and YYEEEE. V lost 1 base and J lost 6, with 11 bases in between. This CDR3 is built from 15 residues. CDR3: CASSLTEMTNSPLHF. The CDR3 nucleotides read TGTGCCAGCAGCTTGACAGAGATGACTAATTCACCCCTCCACTTT.

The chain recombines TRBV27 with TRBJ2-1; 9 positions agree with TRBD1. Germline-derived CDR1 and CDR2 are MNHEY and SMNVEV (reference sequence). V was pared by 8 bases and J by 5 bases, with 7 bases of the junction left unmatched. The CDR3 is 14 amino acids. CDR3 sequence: CASGGRDRDNEQFF. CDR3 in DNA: TGTGCCAGCGGGGGGCGGGACAGGGACAATGAGCAGTTCTTC.

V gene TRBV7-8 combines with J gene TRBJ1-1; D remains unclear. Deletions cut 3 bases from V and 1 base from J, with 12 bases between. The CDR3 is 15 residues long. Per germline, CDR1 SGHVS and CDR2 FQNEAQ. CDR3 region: CASSFAMGQNTEAFF. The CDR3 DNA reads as TGTGCCAGCAGCTTTGCAATGGGTCAGAACACTGAAGCTTTCTTT. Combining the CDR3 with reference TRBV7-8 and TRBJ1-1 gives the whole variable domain GAGVSQSPRYKVAKRGQDVALRCDPISGHVSLFWYQQALGQGPEFLTYFQNEAQLDKSGLPSDRFFAERPEGSVSTLKIQRTQQEDSAVYLCASSFAMGQNTEAFFGQGTRLTVV.

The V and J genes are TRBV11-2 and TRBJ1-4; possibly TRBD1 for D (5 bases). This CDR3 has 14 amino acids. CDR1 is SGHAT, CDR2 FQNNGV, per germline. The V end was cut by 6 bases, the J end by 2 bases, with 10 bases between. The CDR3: CASSSGFTNEKLFF. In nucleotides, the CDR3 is TGTGCCAGCAGTTCAGGGTTTACTAATGAAAAACTGTTTTTT.

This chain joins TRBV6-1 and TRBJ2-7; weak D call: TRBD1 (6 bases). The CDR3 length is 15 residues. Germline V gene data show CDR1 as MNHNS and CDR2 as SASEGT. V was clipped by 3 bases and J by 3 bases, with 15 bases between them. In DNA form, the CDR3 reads TGTGCCAGCAGTGACCCCCCCCAGGGGAACTACGAGCAGTACTTC. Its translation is CASSDPPQGNYEQYF.

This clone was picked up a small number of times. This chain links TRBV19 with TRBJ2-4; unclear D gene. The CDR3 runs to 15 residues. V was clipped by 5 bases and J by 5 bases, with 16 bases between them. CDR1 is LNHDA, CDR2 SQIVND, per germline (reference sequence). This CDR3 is CASSPRQAPENIQYF. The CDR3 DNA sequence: TGTGCCAGTAGTCCCCGTCAAGCCCCGGAAAACATTCAGTACTTC. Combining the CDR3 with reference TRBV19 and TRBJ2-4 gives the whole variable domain DGGITQSPKYLFRKEGQNVTLSCEQNLNHDAMYWYRQDPGQGLRLIYYSQIVNDFQKGDIAEGYSVSREKKESFPLTVTSAQKNPTAFYLCASSPRQAPENIQYFGAGTRLSVL.

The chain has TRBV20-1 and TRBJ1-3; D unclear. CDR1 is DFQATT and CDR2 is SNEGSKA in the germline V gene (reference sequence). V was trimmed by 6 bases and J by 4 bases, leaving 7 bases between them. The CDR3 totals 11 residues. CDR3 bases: TGCAGTGCCCGAGGGGGAAACACCATATATTTT. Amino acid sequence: CSARGGNTIYF.

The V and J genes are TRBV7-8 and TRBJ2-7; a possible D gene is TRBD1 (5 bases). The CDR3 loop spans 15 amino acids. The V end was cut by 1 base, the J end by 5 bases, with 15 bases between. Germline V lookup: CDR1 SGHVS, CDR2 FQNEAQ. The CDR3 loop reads CASSLGIGRADEQYF. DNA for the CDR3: TGTGCCAGCAGCTTAGGGATAGGCAGGGCGGACGAGCAGTACTTC. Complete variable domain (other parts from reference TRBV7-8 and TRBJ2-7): GAGVSQSPRYKVAKRGQDVALRCDPISGHVSLFWYQQALGQGPEFLTYFQNEAQLDKSGLPSDRFFAERPEGSVSTLKIQRTQQEDSAVYLCASSLGIGRADEQYFGPGTRLTVT.

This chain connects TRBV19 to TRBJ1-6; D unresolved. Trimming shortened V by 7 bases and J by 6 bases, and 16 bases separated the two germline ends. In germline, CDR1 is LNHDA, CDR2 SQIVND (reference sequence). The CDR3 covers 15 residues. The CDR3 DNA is TGTGCCAGTACCCGACCAGACATCTTTAATTCACCCCTCCACTTT. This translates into CASTRPDIFNSPLHF.

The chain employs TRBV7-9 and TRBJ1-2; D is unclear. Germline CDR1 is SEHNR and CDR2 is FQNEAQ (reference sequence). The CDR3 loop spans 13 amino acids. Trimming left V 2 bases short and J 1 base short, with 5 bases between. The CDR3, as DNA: TGTGCCAGCAGCTTACCAAGTAACTATGGCTACACCTTC. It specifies CASSLPSNYGYTF.

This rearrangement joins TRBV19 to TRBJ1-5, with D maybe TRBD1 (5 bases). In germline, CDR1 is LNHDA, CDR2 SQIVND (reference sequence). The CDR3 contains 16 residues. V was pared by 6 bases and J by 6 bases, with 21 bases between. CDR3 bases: TGTGCCAGTAGGGAGTCAGGGAAGAGTGCGGGTCAGCCCCAGCATTTT. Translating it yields CASRESGKSAGQPQHF.

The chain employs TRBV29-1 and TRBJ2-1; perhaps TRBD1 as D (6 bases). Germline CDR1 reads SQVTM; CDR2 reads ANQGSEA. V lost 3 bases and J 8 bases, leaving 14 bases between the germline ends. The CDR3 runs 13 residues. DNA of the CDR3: TGCAGCGTTGAGATAAACAGGGCGGATGAGCAGTTCTTC. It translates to CSVEINRADEQFF.